The sequence of this T cell receptor beta chain was determined in a study of CD4 T cells in relation to SARS-CoV-2 and coronaviruses. The study's findings and limits: Each donor contributed either pre-pandemic or post-infection samples, not both.

Measured with immunoSEQ multiplex PCR; TCRdb has only the in-frame clones, and not every one. The profile shows under 90,000 clones, 85% to 95% of them singletons. V lost 3 bases, J lost 5 bases, and 13 bases lay in between. Looked up from germline, CDR1 is LGHDT and CDR2 is YNNKEL (reference sequence). The CDR3 runs 14 residues. Before the COVID-19 pandemic, during about 2010-2018, CD4+ T cells were taken from unexposed donors. Remarks on this clone: Its antigen is currently unknown.

This clonotype was sampled from a human donor in good health. The chain is built from TRBV3-1 (or the pseudogene TRBV3-2) and TRBJ1-1; a possible D gene is TRBD1 (6 bases). The sequenced sample consisted of naive CD4+ T cells from PBMCs. Specified subset: naive CD4+ T cells isolated by negative enrichment. CDR3 coding DNA: TGTGCCAGCAGCCAGCCAGGGGTAGGGACTGAAGCTTTCTTT. Protein: CASSQPGVGTEAFF.